This TCR beta chain is from a study of shared clonotypes between healthy human individuals. Study-level background: A few men and a couple of women, aged 18 to 49, were donors. Per-donor plates numbered three CD4 naive, three CD4 memory, two CD8 naive and one CD8 memory. Findings and limits, study-wide: Clonotype sharing among donors was expected to depend on sequencing depth.

The study ran the assay at deep level. The data were produced by immunoSEQ multiplex PCR, yet TCRdb's version contains in-frame clones alone and is incomplete. The sample records under 85,000 clones, 62% being singletons. The V gene's germline CDR1 is MRHNA and CDR2 SNTAGT. The CDR3 consists of 16 residues. V was pared by 3 bases and J by 1 base, with 6 bases of the junction left unmatched. This clone was seen only a few times. What it binds is unknown. The sequencing sample was made of memory CD8+ T cells sorted from blood. Noted subset: CD45RO+ cells pooled with CCR7-negative TemRA cells. This receptor was taken from a man younger than 40 in good health. The gene calls are TRBV6-4 and TRBJ2-3; 8 bases align to TRBD1. The CDR3 sequence: CASSETGALGTDTQYF. CDR3 bases: TGTGCCAGCAGTGAGACAGGGGCTTTGGGCACAGATACGCAGTATTTT.